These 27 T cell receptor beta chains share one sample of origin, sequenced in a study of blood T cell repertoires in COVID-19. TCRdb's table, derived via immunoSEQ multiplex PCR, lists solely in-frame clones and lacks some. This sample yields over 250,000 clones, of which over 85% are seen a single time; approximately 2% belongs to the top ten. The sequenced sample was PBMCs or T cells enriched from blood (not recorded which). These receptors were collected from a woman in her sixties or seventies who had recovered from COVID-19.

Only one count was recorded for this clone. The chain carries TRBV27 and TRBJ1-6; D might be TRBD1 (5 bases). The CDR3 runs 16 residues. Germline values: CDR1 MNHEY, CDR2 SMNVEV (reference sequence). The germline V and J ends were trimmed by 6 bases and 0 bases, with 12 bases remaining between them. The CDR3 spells CASRTGASSYNSPLHF. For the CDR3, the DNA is TGTGCCAGCAGAACAGGTGCCAGCTCCTATAATTCACCCCTCCACTTT.

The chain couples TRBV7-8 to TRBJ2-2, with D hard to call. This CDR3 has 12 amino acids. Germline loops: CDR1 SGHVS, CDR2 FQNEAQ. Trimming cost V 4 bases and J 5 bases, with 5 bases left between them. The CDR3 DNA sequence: TGTGCCAGCAGCTACCGGACCGGGGAGCTGTTTTTT. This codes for CASSYRTGELFF.

The CDR3: CASSLSSSGRIGNTQYF. The CDR3 DNA follows: TGTGCCAGCAGTTTAAGCAGTAGCGGGAGGATTGGGAATACGCAGTATTTT. The chain carries TRBV28 and TRBJ2-3; 10 nucleotides agree with TRBD2. Germline CDR1 and CDR2: MDHEN and SYDVKM. The V gene end was trimmed by 2 bases and the J gene end by 7 bases; junction bases not matched to a gene: 12. The length of the CDR3 is 17 residues.

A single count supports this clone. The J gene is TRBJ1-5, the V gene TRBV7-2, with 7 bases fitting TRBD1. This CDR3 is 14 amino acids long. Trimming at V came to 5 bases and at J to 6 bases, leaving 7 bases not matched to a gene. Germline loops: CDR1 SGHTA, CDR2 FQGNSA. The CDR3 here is CASSVNRGGQPQHF. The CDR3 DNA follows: TGTGCCAGCAGCGTGAACAGGGGCGGTCAGCCCCAGCATTTT.

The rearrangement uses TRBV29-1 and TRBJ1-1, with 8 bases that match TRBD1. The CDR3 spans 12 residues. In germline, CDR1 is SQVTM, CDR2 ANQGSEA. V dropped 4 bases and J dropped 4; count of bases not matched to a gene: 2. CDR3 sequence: CSVGQGPTEAFF. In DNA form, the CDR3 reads TGCAGCGTTGGACAGGGGCCCACTGAAGCTTTCTTT. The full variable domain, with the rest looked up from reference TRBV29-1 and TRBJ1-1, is SAVISQKPSRDICQRGTSLTIQCQVDSQVTMMFWYRQQPGQSLTLIATANQGSEATYESGFVIDKFPISRPNLTFSTLTVSNMSPEDSSIYLCSVGQGPTEAFFGQGTRLTVV.

CDR3 sequence (DNA): TGTGTACCGGGGACTAGCGGCACAGATACGCAGTATTTT. Encoded protein: CVPGTSGTDTQYF. This chain uses TRBV7-9 with TRBJ2-3, with TRBD2 matching over 10 bases. Germline V gene lookup returns CDR1 SEHNR and CDR2 FQNEAQ (reference sequence). CDR3 length equals 13 residues.

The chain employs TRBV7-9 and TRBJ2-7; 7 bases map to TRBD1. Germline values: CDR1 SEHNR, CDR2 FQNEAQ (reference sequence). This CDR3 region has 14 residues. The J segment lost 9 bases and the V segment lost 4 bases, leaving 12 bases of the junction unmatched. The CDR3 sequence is CASSYPGQLSRQYF. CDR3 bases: TGTGCCAGCAGCTACCCGGGACAGCTTTCACGGCAGTACTTC.

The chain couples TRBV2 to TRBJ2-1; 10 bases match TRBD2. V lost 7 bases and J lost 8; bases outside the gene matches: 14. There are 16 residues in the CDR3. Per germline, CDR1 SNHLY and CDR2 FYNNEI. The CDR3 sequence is CASTMGGTSEGDEQFF. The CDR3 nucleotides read TGTGCCAGCACCATGGGGGGGACTAGCGAGGGAGATGAGCAGTTCTTC.

CDR3 sequence (DNA): TGTGCCAGCAGCTATAGCGGGACACGATGGGGCTCCTACGAGCAGTACTTC. Protein sequence: CASSYSGTRWGSYEQYF. V usage is TRBV7-9 and J usage is TRBJ2-7; TRBD2 matches 8 bases. Germline V gene sequence: CDR1 SEHNR, CDR2 FQNEAQ (reference sequence). The CDR3 is made up of 17 amino acids. The junction had 11 bases not matched to a gene; V was cut back by 4 bases and J by 0 bases.

CDR3 bases: TGTGCCAGCAGCTCGACTACCCCGGGACAGGGTGGAGATACGCAGTATTTT. Translating gives CASSSTTPGQGGDTQYF. The chain links TRBV7-9 to TRBJ2-3; 9 bases are shared with TRBD1. The CDR3 runs 17 residues. V shed 4 bases and J 5 bases; nucleotides not matched to a gene: 13. Germline V gene lookup returns CDR1 SEHNR and CDR2 FQNEAQ (reference sequence).

The CDR3 nucleotides are TGTGCCAGTAGTTTATCAGGGGTCAATCAGCCCCAGCATTTT. It is translated as CASSLSGVNQPQHF. This chain connects TRBV19 to TRBJ1-5, with D possibly matching TRBD1 (6 bases). CDR1 LNHDA and CDR2 SQIVND come from the germline V gene (reference sequence). CDR3 length: 14 residues. V lost 5 bases, J lost 3 bases, and 11 bases lay in between.

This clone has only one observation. The CDR3 nucleotides are TGCGCCAGCAGCGCTAGACTAGCGGGAGATGGCGGGGAGCTGTTTTTT. This encodes CASSARLAGDGGELFF. The V and J genes are TRBV5-1 and TRBJ2-2; 12 nucleotides match TRBD2. The J segment lost 7 bases and the V segment lost 4 bases, leaving 8 bases of the junction unmatched. The CDR3 totals 16 residues. Per the germline V gene, CDR1 is SGHRS and CDR2 is YFSETQ.

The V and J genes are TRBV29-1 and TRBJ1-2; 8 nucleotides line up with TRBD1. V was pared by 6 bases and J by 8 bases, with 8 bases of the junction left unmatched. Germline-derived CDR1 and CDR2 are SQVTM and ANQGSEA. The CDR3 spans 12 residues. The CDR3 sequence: CSVSDRGSGYTF. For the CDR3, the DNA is TGCAGCGTCTCTGACAGGGGAAGCGGCTACACCTTC.

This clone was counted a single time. The DNA for the CDR3 is TGTGCCAGCTCACCAGCACGACAGGGGAATCAGCCCCAGCATTTT. Encoded protein: CASSPARQGNQPQHF. This chain joins TRBV18 and TRBJ1-5; 8 nucleotides match TRBD1. This CDR3 spans 15 amino acids. Looked up from germline, CDR1 is KGHSH and CDR2 is LQKENI. V shed 2 bases and J 4 bases; nucleotides not matched to a gene: 4.

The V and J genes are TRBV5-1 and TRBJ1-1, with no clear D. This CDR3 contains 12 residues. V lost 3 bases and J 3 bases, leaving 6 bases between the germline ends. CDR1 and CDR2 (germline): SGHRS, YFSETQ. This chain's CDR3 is CASSSGYTEAFF. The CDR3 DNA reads TGCGCCAGCAGCTCCGGGTACACTGAAGCTTTCTTT.

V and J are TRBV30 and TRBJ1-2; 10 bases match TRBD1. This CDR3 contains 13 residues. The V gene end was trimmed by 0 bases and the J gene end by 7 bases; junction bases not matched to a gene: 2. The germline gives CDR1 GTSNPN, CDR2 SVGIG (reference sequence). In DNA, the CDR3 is TGTGCCTGGAGTGTGGGGACAGGGGTTGGCTACACCTTC. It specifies CAWSVGTGVGYTF.

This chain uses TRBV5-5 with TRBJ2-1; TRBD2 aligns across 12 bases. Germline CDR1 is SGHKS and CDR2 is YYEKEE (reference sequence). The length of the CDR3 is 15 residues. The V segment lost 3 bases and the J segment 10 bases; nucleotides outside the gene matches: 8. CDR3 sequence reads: CASSSLAGGFNEQFF. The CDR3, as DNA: TGTGCCAGCAGCTCCCTAGCGGGGGGGTTCAACGAGCAGTTCTTC.

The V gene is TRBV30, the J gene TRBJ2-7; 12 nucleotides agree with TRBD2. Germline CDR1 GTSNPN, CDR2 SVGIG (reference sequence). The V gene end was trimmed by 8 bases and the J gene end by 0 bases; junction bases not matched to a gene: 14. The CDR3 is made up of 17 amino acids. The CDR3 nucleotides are TGTGCCAGGACGACTAGCGGGGGTAGGGGTCACTCCTACGAGCAGTACTTC. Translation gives CARTTSGGRGHSYEQYF.

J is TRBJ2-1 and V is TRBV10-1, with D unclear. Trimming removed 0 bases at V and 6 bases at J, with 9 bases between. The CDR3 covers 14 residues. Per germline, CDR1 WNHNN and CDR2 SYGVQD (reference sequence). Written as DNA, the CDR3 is TGCGCCAGCAGTGAGTCCCCCTCGAGCAATGAGCAGTTCTTC. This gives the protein CASSESPSSNEQFF.

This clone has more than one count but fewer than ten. CDR3 amino acids: CASSMTSGGSYEQYF. CDR3 in DNA: TGCGCCAGCAGCATGACTAGCGGGGGCTCCTACGAGCAGTACTTC. The V and J genes are TRBV5-1 and TRBJ2-7, with 12 bases that match TRBD2. Germline CDR1 is SGHRS and CDR2 is YFSETQ. CDR3 length: 15 amino acids. The V segment lost 4 bases and the J segment 0 bases; nucleotides outside the gene matches: 2.

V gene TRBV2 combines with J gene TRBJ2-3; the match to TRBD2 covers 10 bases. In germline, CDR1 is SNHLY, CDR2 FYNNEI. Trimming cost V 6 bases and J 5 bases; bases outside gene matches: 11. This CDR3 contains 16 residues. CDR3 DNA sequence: TGTGCCAGCAGGGGCCGAGCGGGAGGGCCGTTAGATACGCAGTATTTT. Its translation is CASRGRAGGPLDTQYF.

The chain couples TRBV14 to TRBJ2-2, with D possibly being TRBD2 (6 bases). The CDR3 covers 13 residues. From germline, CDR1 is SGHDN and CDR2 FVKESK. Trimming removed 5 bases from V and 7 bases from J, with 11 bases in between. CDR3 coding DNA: TGTGCCAGCAGCACGCGGGGCGACGGGGAGCTGTTTTTT. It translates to CASSTRGDGELFF.

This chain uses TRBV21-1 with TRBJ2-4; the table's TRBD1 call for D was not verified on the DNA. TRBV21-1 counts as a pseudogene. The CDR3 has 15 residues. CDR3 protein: CASSKFPVVKNIQYF. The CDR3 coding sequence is TGTGCCAGCAGCAAATTTCCAGTCGTCAAAAACATTCAGTACTTC.

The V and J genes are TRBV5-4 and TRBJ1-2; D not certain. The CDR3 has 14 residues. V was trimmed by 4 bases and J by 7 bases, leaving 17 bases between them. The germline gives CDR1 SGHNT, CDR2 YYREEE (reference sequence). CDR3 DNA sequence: TGTGCCAGCAGCCCCCCTTCCGGGGTGAGTGGCTACACCTTC. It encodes CASSPPSGVSGYTF.

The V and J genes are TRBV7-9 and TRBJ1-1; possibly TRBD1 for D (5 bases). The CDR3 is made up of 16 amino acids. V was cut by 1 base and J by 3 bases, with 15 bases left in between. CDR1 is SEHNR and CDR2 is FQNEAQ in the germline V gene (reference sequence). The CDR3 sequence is CASSLELAPGHTEAFF. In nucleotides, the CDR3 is TGTGCCAGCAGCTTAGAACTTGCCCCAGGGCACACTGAAGCTTTCTTT.

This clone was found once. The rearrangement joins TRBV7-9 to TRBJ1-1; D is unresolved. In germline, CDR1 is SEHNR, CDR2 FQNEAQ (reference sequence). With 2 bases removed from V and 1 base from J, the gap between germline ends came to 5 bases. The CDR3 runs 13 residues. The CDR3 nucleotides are TGTGCCAGCAGCTTATTACAGAACACTGAAGCTTTCTTT. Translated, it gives CASSLLQNTEAFF.

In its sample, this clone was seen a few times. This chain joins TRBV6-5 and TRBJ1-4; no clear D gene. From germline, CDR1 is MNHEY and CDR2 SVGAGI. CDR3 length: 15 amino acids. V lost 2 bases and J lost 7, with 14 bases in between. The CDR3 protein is CASSYGSGGAEKLFF. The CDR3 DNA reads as TGTGCCAGCAGTTACGGTTCGGGTGGTGCTGAAAAACTGTTTTTT.